This entry features one T cell receptor beta chain sequence. At least ten counts were recorded for this clonotype. Its antigen is unknown. Base qualities are missing; no much larger clone stands one base away. The label giving this sample's treatment or condition can be read as: allogeneic hematopoietic cell transplantation with graft depleted of TCRalphabeta T cells and CD19 B cells. The transplant recipients were children given TCRalphabeta/CD19-depleted allogeneic hematopoietic cell grafts. This record belongs to a study of T-cell reconstitution after alpha-beta-depleted transplantation in children listed by TCRdb under 2016. With regard to the full study: T-cell immune reconstitution after TCRalphabeta/CD19-depleted allogeneic hematopoietic cell transplantation in children was quantitatively tracked in the study by means of TCR repertoire profiling.

The CDR3, cysteine through phenylalanine, is 14 amino acids long. Left in the record is the CDR3 DNA by itself, 42 bases read in frame from the first base. V is clipped by 5 bases and J by 4 bases, and the sequence between their germline boundaries is 12 bases long. Results and caveats for the whole study, not just this receptor: In some patients, high TCRbeta diversity at day 60 was attributed to recipient T cells and intrathymic progenitors that had survived conditioning. About two months after transplant, the apparently early recovery of alphabetaT-cell counts reportedly depended on just several hundred clones that had expanded rapidly and came from non-depleted graft cells. Over the following months the frequencies of hyperexpanded clones went down, and after one year T-cell counts and TCRbeta diversity were mostly credited to newly produced T cells.

Library prep was done by PCR. The instrument was an Illumina HiSeq 2500. TCR libraries were prepared with molecular barcoding, using unique molecular identifiers to normalize TCRbeta repertoire quantification. TCRdb itself trimmed the public reads at Q25 with fastp, ran MiXCR and retained productive beta chains. A single entry per CDR3 protein holds the most common genes and DNA from its merged rows. The sample data list about 120,000 distinct CDR3 sequences, and more than 20% of these were observed just once. Clones ranked in the top ten supply about 10% of the sample. The material was PBMCs, mostly from graft donor cells, obtained 180 days after TCRalphabeta/CD19-depleted stem cell transplant. The receptor comes from a male patient aged 2-9 years who had a stem cell transplant for chronic granulomatous disease, so the T cells may come from the graft donor. The V and J segments used are TRBV12-3 or TRBV12-4 and TRBJ1-5, and TRBD1 may be the D gene, going by 5 matching bases. This receptor has the CDR3 CASSRGGANQPQHF. The nucleotide sequence is TGTGCCAGCAGTAGGGGTGGGGCGAATCAGCCCCAGCATTTT.